Reported below is one T cell receptor (beta chain). The sample belongs to a study of control samples from healthy donors and cancer patients. Method: immunoSEQ multiplex PCR; TCRdb's copy keeps in-frame clones and lacks some. The sample records about 130,000 clones, roughly 92% being singletons. There are 18 residues in the CDR3. V gave up 0 bases and J gave up 0 bases; unmatched junction bases: 10. Germline V CDR1 and CDR2: SQVTM, ANQGSEA. V is TRBV29-1 and J is TRBJ2-4; 8 positions agree with TRBD1. This sequence was found in a man aged 18 to 35 in good health. The sample comprised blood. This CDR3 reads CSVEDLQGQGLAKNIQYF. In DNA form, the CDR3 reads TGCAGCGTTGAAGATCTTCAAGGACAGGGTCTAGCCAAAAACATTCAGTACTTC. The whole variable domain, filled in from reference TRBV29-1 and TRBJ2-4, reads SAVISQKPSRDICQRGTSLTIQCQVDSQVTMMFWYRQQPGQSLTLIATANQGSEATYESGFVIDKFPISRPNLTFSTLTVSNMSPEDSSIYLCSVEDLQGQGLAKNIQYFGAGTRLSVL.